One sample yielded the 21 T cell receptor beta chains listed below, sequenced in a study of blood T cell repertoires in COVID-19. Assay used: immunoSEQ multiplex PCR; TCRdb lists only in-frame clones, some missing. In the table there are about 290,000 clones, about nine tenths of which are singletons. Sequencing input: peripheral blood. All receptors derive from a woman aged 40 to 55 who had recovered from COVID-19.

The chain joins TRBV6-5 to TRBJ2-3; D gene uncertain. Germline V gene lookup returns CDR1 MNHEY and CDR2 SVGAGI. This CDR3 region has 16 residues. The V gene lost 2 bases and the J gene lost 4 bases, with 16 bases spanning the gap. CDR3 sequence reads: CASSYQAASAPDTQYF. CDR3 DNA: TGTGCCAGCAGTTACCAGGCTGCCTCCGCCCCAGATACGCAGTATTTT.

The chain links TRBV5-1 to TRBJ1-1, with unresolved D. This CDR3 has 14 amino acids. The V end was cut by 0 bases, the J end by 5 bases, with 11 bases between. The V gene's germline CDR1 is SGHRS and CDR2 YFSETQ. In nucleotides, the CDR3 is TGCGCCAGCAGCTTGGCCGGGGTAAGAACTGAAGCTTTCTTT. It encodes CASSLAGVRTEAFF.

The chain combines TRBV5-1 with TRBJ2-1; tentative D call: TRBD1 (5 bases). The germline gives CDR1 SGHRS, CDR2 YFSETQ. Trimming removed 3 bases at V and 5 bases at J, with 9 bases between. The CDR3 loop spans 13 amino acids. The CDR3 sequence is CASSSGMDNEQFF. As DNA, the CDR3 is TGCGCCAGCAGCTCAGGGATGGACAATGAGCAGTTCTTC.

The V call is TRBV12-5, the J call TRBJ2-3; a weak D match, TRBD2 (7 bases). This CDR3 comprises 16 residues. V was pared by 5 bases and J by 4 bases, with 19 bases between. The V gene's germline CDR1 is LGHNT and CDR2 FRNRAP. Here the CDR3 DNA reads TGTGCTAGTGGTCTAGGGGGTGCTAGCGGATCAGATACGCAGTATTTT. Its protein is CASGLGGASGSDTQYF.

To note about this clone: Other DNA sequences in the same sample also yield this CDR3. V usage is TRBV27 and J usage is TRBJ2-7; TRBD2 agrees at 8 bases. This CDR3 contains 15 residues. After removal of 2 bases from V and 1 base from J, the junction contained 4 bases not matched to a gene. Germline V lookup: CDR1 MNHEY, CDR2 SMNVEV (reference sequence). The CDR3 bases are TGTGCCAGCAGTTTACTAGCGGGTGAATCCTACGAGCAGTACTTC. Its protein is CASSLLAGESYEQYF.

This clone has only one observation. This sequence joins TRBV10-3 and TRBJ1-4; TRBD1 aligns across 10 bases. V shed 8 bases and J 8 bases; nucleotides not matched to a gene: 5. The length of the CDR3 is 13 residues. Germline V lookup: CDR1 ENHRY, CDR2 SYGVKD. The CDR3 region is CAIGTGDGEKLFF. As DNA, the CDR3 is TGTGCCATCGGGACAGGGGATGGGGAAAAACTGTTTTTT.

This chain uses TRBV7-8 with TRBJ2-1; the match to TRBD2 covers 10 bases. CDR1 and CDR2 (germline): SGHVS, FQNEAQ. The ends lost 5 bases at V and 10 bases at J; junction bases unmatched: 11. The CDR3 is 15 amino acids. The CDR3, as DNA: TGTGCCAGCAGCGCCTGGGGGACTAGCGTAGAAGAGCAGTTCTTC. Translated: CASSAWGTSVEEQFF.

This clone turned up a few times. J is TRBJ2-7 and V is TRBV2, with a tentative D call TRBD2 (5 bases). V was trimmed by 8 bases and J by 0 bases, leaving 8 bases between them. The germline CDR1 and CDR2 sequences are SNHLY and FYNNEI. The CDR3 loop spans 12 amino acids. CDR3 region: CASSGNSYEQYF. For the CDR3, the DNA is TGTGCCAGCTCCGGGAACTCCTACGAGCAGTACTTC.

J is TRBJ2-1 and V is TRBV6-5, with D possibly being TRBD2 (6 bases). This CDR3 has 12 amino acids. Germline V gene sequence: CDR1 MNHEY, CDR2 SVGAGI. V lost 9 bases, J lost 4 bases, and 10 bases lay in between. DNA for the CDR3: TGTGCCAGTTGGGACTCTTACAATGAGCAGTTCTTC. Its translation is CASWDSYNEQFF.

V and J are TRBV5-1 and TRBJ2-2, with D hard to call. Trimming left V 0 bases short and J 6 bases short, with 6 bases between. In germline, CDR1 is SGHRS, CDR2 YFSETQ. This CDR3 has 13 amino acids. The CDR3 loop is CASSLAPSGELFF. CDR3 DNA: TGCGCCAGCAGCTTGGCCCCGTCCGGGGAGCTGTTTTTT.

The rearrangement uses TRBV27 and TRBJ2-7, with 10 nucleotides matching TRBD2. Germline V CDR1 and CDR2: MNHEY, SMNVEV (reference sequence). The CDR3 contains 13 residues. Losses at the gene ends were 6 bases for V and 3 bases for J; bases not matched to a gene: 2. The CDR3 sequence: CASRLAGNYEQYF. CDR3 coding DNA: TGTGCCAGCAGACTAGCGGGGAACTACGAGCAGTACTTC.

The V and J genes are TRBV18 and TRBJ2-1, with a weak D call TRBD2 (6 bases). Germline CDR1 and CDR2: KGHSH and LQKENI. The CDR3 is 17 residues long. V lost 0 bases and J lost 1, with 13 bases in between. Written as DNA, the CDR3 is TGTGCCAGCTCACCACCGGGCTCTAGCGCTTCCTACAATGAGCAGTTCTTC. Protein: CASSPPGSSASYNEQFF.

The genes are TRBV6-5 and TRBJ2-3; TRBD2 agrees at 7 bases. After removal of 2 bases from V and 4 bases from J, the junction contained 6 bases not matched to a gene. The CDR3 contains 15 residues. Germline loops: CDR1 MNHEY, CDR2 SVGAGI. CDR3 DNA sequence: TGTGCCAGCAGTTACGGGGGAGGGTTGGCAGATACGCAGTATTTT. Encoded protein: CASSYGGGLADTQYF.

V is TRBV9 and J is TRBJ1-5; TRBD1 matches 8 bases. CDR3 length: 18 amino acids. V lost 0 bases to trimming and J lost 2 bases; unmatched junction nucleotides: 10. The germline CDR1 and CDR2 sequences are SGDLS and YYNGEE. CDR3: CASSVVDRERSGNQPQHF. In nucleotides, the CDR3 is TGTGCCAGCAGCGTAGTGGACAGGGAGAGGAGCGGCAATCAGCCCCAGCATTTT.

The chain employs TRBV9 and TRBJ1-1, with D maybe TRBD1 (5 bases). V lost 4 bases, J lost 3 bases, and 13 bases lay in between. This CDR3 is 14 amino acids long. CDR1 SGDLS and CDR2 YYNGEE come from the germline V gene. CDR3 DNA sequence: TGTGCCAGCAGCAAGAGCGGAGGGGACACTGAAGCTTTCTTT. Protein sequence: CASSKSGGDTEAFF.

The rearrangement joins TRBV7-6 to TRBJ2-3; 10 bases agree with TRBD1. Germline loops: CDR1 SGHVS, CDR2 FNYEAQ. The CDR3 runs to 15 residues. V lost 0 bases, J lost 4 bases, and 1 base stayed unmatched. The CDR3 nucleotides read TGTGCCAGCAGCTTAGCTGGACAGGGGGCAGATACGCAGTATTTT. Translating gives CASSLAGQGADTQYF.

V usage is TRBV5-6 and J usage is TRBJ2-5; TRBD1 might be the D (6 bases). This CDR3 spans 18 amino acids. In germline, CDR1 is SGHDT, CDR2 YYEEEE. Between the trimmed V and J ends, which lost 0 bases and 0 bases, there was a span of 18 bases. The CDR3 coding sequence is TGTGCCAGCAGCTTGGCCCCCAACAGGGTTGGGCACCAAGAGACCCAGTACTTC. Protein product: CASSLAPNRVGHQETQYF.

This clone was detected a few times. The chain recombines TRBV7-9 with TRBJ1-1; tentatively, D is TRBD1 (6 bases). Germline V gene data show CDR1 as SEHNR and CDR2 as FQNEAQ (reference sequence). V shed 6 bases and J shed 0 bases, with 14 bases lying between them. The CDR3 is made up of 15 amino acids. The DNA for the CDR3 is TGTGCCAGCAGACCTCCTACAGGGCTGAACACTGAAGCTTTCTTT. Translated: CASRPPTGLNTEAFF.

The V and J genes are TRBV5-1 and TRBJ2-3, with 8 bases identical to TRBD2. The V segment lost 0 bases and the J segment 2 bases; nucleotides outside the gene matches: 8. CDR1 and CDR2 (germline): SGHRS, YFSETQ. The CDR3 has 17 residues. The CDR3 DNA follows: TGCGCCAGCAGCTTGGCCGCGGGAGCGGGAGACACAGATACGCAGTATTTT. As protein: CASSLAAGAGDTDTQYF.

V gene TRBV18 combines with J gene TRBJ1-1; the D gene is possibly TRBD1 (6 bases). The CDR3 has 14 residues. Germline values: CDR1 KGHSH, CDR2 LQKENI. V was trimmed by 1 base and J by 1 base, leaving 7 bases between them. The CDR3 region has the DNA TGTGCCAGCTCACCACTGACAGGGAACACTGAAGCTTTCTTT. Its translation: CASSPLTGNTEAFF.

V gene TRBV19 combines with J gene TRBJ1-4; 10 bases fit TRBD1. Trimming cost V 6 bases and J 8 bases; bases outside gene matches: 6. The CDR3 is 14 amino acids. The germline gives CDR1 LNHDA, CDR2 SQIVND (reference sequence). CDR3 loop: CASRRQGAGEKLFF. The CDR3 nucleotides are TGTGCCAGTAGAAGACAGGGGGCAGGAGAAAAACTGTTTTTT.